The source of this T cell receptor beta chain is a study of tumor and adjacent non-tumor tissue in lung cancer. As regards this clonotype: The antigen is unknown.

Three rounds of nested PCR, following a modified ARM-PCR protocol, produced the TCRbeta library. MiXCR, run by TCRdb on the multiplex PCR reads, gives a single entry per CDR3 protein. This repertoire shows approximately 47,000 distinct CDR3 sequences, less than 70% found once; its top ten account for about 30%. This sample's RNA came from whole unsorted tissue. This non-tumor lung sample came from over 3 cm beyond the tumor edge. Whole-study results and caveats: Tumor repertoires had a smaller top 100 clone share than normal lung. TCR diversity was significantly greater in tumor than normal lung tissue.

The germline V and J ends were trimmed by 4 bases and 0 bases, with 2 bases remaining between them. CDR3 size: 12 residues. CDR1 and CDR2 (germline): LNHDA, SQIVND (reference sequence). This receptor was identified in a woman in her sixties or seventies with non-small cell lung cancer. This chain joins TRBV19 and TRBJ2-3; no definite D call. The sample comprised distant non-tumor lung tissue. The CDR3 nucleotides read TGTGCCAGTAGTACCAGCACAGATACGCAGTATTTT. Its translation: CASSTSTDTQYF.